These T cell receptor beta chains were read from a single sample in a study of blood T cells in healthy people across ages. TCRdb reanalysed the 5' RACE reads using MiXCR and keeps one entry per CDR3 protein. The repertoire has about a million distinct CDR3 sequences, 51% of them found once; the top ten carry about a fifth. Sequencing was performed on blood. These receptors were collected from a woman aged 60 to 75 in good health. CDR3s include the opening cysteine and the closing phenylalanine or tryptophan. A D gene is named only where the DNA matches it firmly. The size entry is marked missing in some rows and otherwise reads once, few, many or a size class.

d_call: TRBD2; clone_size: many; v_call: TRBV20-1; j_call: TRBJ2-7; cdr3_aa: CSAPRTSGINPYEQYF; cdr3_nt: TGCAGTGCCCCGCGGACTAGCGGAATAAACCCCTACGAGCAGTACTTC
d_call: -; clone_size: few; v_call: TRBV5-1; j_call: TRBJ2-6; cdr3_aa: CASSSGQGVNVLTF; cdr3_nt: TGCGCCAGCAGCTCGGGCCAGGGAGTCAACGTCCTGACTTTC
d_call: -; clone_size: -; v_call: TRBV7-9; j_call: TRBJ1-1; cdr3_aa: CASSRRDTEAFF; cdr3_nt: TGTGCCAGCAGTCGCAGGGACACTGAAGCTTTCTTT
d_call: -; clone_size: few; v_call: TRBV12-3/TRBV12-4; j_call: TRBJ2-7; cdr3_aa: CASRERDIAYEQYF; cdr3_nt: TGTGCCAGCAGAGAGCGGGACATCGCCTACGAGCAGTACTTC
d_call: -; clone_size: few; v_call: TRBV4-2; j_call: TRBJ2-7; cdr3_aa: CASSPFPRGSSYEQYF; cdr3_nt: TGTGCCAGCAGCCCGTTCCCTCGGGGAAGCTCCTACGAGCAGTACTTC
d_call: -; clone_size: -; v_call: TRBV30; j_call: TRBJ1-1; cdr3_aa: CAWNPGGRGEAFF; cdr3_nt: TGTGCCTGGAACCCTGGGGGTAGAGGTGAAGCTTTCTTT
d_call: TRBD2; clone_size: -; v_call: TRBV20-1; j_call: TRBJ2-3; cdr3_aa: CSAGTGTRGDTQYF; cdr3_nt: TGCAGTGCTGGGACCGGGACTAGGGGAGATACGCAGTATTTT
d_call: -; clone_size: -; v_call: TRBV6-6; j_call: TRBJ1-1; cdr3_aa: CASSYEGWISFF; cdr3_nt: TGTGCCAGCAGTTACGAGGGGTGGATTTCTTTCTTT
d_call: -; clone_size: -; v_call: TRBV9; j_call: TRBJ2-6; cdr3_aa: CASSTRGGGGSGANVLTF; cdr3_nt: TGTGCCAGCAGCACCAGAGGTGGGGGTGGCTCTGGGGCCAACGTCCTGACTTTC
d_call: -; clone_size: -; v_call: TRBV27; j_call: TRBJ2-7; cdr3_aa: CASSLEGAGSYEQYF; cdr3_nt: TGTGCCAGCAGTTTAGAAGGGGCTGGGTCCTACGAGCAGTACTTC
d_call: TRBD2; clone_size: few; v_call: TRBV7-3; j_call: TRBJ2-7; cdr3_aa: CASSLGPGLAGEPYEQYF; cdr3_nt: TGTGCCAGCAGCTTAGGGCCGGGACTAGCGGGTGAACCTTACGAGCAGTACTTC
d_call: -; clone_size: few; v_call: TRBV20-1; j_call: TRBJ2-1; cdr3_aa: CSARDRGQYNEQFF; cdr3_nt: TGCAGTGCTAGAGATAGAGGACAGTACAATGAGCAGTTCTTC
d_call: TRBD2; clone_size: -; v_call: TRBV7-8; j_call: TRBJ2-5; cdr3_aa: CASSLPLGAGGSRETQYF; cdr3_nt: TGTGCCAGCAGCTTACCCCTCGGGGCGGGAGGTTCTCGAGAGACCCAGTACTTC
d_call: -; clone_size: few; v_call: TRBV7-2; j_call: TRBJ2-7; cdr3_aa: CASSLAGRETEQYF; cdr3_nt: TGTGCCAGCAGCTTAGCAGGCAGGGAGACCGAGCAGTACTTC
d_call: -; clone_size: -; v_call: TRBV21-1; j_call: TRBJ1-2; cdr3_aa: CASSTQDRADYGYTF; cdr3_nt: TGTGCCAGCAGCACGCAAGACAGGGCTGACTATGGCTACACCTTC